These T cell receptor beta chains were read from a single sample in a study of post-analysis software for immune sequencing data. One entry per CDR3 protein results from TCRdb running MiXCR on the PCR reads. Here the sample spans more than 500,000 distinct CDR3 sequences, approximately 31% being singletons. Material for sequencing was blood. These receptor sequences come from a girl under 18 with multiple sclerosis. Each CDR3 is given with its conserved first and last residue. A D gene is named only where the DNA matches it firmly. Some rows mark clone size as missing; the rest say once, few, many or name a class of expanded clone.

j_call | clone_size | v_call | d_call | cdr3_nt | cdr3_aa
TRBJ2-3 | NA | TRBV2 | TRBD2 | TGTGCCAGCAGTTCTCCTCGGACTAGCGGGGGGGCCGATACGCAGTATTTT | CASSSPRTSGGADTQYF
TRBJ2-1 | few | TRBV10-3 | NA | TGTGCCATCAGTGAGCCAAGTTCAACGGAGCAGTTCTTC | CAISEPSSTEQFF
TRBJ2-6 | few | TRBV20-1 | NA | TGCAGTGCTGCTGGGGCCAACGTCCTGACTTTC | CSAAGANVLTF
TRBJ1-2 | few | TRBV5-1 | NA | TGCGCCAGCAGCTTGAGGCAGAGCGGCTATGGCTACACCTTC | CASSLRQSGYGYTF
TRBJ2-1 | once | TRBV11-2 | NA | TGTGCCAGCAGCTTAGTGCATGTCAATGAGCAGTTCTTC | CASSLVHVNEQFF
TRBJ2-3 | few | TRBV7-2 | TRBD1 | TGTGCCAGCAGCAGACAGGGACCAGATACGCAGTATTTT | CASSRQGPDTQYF
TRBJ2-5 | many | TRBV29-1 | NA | TGCAGCGTTGAAGACGGGGGAGAGACCCAGTACTTC | CSVEDGGETQYF
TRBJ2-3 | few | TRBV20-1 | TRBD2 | TGCAGTGCTTCGACTAGCGGGGACACAGATACGCAGTATTTT | CSASTSGDTDTQYF
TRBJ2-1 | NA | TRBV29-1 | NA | TGCAGCGTTGAAGTTCTACCACTCAATGAGCAGTTCTTC | CSVEVLPLNEQFF
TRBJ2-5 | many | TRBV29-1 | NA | TGCAGCGTGTTGGGTAGTCAAGAGACCCAGTACTTC | CSVLGSQETQYF
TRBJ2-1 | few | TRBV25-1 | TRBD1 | TGTGCCAGCAGGGACAGGGAGTACAATGAGCAGTTCTTC | CASRDREYNEQFF
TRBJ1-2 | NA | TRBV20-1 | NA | TGCAGTGCTAGGTTCCCTTATGGCTACACCTTC | CSARFPYGYTF
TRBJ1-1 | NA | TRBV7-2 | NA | TGTGCCAGCGGGCGAGGCCCCCTTAACTCTCCTGCTTTCTTT | CASGRGPLNSPAFF
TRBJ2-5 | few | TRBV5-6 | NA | TGTGCCAGCAGCTTTTCAGGGACTGGAGCGCAGTACTTC | CASSFSGTGAQYF
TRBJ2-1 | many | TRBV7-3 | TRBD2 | TGTGCCAGCAGCTTAATAGCGGGGGGCAAGAATGAGCAGTTCTTC | CASSLIAGGKNEQFF
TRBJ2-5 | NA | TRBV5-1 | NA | TGCGCCAGCAGGCGCAAACCACAAGAGACCCAGTACTTC | CASRRKPQETQYF
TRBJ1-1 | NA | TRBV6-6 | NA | TGTGCCAGCAGTCGGACAGAGATGAACACTGAAGCTTTCTTT | CASSRTEMNTEAFF
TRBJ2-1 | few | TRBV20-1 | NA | TGCAGTGCTCACCATTACTCCTACAATGAGCAGTTCTTC | CSAHHYSYNEQFF
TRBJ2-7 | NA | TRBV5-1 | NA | TGCGCCAGCAGCTTGCCCGAGGGGGAGCAGTACTTC | CASSLPEGEQYF
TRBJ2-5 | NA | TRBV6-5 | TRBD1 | TGTGCCAGCAGTTACGTAGGGGGCTTATATGTGACCCAGTACTTC | CASSYVGGLYVTQYF
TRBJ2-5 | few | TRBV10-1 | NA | TGCGCCAGCAGTGAGTCCGGGGCCGGGGAAGAGACCCAGTACTTC | CASSESGAGEETQYF
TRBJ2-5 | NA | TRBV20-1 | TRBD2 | TGCAGTCCACTCACCGGGACTAGCGGAGAGACCCAGTACTTC | CSPLTGTSGETQYF
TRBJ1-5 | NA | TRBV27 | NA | TGTGCCAGCAGTTTGATCGGGGCCTCCCGAAAGGTCCAGCCCCAGCATTTT | CASSLIGASRKVQPQHF
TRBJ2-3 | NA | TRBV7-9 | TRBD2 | TGTGCCAGCAGCTTAGAGCGGGGGGGCCTTGAGAATACGCAGTATTTT | CASSLERGGLENTQYF
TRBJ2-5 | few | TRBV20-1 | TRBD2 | TGCAGTGCTTCTAATAGCGGGGGGGTCCAAGAGACCCAGTACTTC | CSASNSGGVQETQYF
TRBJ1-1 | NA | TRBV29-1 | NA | TGCAGCGTTGGGGCAGGCTGGGGGAACACTGAAGCTTTCTTT | CSVGAGWGNTEAFF
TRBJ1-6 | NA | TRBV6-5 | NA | TGTGCCAGCAGGCCCGGGACCCATAATTCACCCCTCCACTTT | CASRPGTHNSPLHF
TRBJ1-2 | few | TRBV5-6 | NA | TGTGCCAGCAGCTTGTACCGCGACAGAGCTAACTATGGCTACACCTTC | CASSLYRDRANYGYTF
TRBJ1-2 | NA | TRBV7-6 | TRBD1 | TGTGCCAGCAGCAAACGGACAGGGGTCGGCTACACCTTC | CASSKRTGVGYTF